These 14 T cell receptor beta chains came from one sample sequenced in a study of CD8 T cells in ankylosing spondylitis. TCRdb itself ran the 5' RACE reads through MiXCR, one entry per CDR3 protein. The sample consists of about 360,000 distinct CDR3 sequences, approximately 22% of them appearing once. Sequenced: blood, either unsorted or a sorted T cell fraction (not recorded which). The receptor source for this set is a male donor with ankylosing spondylitis or in good health (not recorded which).

In this sample, this clonotype turned up a few times. This chain joins TRBV3-1 and TRBJ1-2; D is uncertain. CDR1 and CDR2 from the germline V gene are LGHDT and YNNKEL (reference sequence). This CDR3 region has 14 residues. V was shortened by 0 bases and J by 1 base, with 6 bases between the two germline ends. CDR3 in amino acids: CASSQETDNYGYTF. The CDR3 nucleotides read TGTGCCAGCAGCCAAGAGACGGATAACTATGGCTACACCTTC.

The gene calls are TRBV4-2 and TRBJ2-2, with D maybe TRBD1 (6 bases). V was trimmed by 3 bases and J by 1 base, leaving 15 bases between them. This CDR3 has 17 residues. Germline loops: CDR1 LGHNA, CDR2 YNFKEQ. This CDR3 reads CASSQGNRAENTGELFF. CDR3 nucleotides: TGTGCCAGCAGCCAGGGGAACAGGGCAGAGAACACCGGGGAGCTGTTTTTT.

V and J are TRBV9 and TRBJ2-2; TRBD1 agrees at 9 bases. The CDR3 extends over 16 amino acids. The V gene's germline CDR1 is SGDLS and CDR2 YYNGEE. J gave up 7 bases and V 4 bases, and 11 bases lay outside the gene matches. CDR3 amino acids: CASSPGTGTYGGELFF. The CDR3 DNA follows: TGTGCCAGCAGCCCGGGGACAGGGACGTACGGCGGGGAGCTGTTTTTT. The variable domain in full, with the rest retrieved from reference TRBV9 and TRBJ2-2, is DSGVTQTPKHLITATGQRVTLRCSPRSGDLSVYWYQQSLDQGLQFLIQYYNGEERAKGNILERFSAQQFPDLHSELNLSSLELGDSALYFCASSPGTGTYGGELFFGEGSRLTVL.

The gene calls are TRBV2 and TRBJ2-3; 7 bases are a match to TRBD1. The V segment lost 3 bases and the J segment 2 bases; nucleotides outside the gene matches: 8. In germline, CDR1 is SNHLY, CDR2 FYNNEI. The CDR3 has 16 amino acids. The CDR3 region is CASSDVTGATTDTQYF. The CDR3 DNA sequence: TGTGCCAGCAGTGATGTCACAGGGGCTACCACAGATACGCAGTATTTT.

This clonotype was counted only a few times. This sequence joins TRBV7-2 and TRBJ2-5; D gene unclear. Germline V gene sequence: CDR1 SGHTA, CDR2 FQGNSA. The V end lost 2 bases, the J end lost 2 bases, and 15 bases lay between the germline ends. This CDR3 contains 16 residues. The CDR3 region is CASSLRQLKRQETQYF. The CDR3 bases are TGTGCCAGCAGCTTAAGGCAGCTAAAGAGGCAAGAGACCCAGTACTTC.

The sample holds many counts of this clonotype. J is TRBJ2-1 and V is TRBV11-2; unclear D gene. CDR1 and CDR2 (germline): SGHAT, FQNNGV. This CDR3 spans 15 amino acids. V was pared by 4 bases and J by 5 bases, with 15 bases between. The CDR3 coding sequence is TGTGCCAGCAGCTCCTCCGCGGATAGTCACAATGAGCAGTTCTTC. Its protein product is CASSSSADSHNEQFF.

In this sample, this clonotype turned up a few times. The V gene is TRBV13, the J gene TRBJ2-3; D is uncertain. Per the germline V gene, CDR1 is PRHDT and CDR2 is FYEKMQ (reference sequence). CDR3 length equals 14 residues. V lost 6 bases, J lost 0 bases, and 10 bases lay in between. The CDR3 is CASRQITSTDTQYF. CDR3 nucleotides: TGTGCCAGCAGACAGATTACTAGCACAGATACGCAGTATTTT.

In this sample, this clonotype turned up a few times. V is TRBV18 and J is TRBJ2-7; no reliable D call. The CDR3 consists of 13 residues. Germline V lookup: CDR1 KGHSH, CDR2 LQKENI. Trimming stripped 2 bases from V and 2 bases from J, with 7 bases between. The CDR3 spells CASSPSTTYEQYF. DNA of the CDR3: TGTGCCAGCTCACCAAGCACCACCTACGAGCAGTACTTC.

The CDR3 here is CASSCRRETQYF. CDR3 in DNA: TGTGCCAGCAGTTGCCGCCGGGAGACCCAGTACTTC. This chain links TRBV27 with TRBJ2-5; no reliable D call. The germline CDR1 and CDR2 sequences are MNHEY and SMNVEV (reference sequence). This CDR3 has 12 residues. The V and J ends lost 4 bases and 5 bases respectively, with 8 bases between them.

This clonotype turned up a few times. The chain carries TRBV20-1 and TRBJ2-3, with 8 bases aligning to TRBD2. J was trimmed by 0 bases and V by 7 bases; bases with no gene match: 18. CDR3 size: 18 residues. Germline assignment: CDR1 DFQATT and CDR2 SNEGSKA (reference sequence). The CDR3 DNA reads as TGCAGTGTCAGGATTCCCCTTAAGCGGGGGCCTAGCACAGATACGCAGTATTTT. Protein: CSVRIPLKRGPSTDTQYF.

In this sample, this clonotype turned up a few times. The genes are TRBV9 and TRBJ2-1; 10 positions match TRBD1. Germline assignment: CDR1 SGDLS and CDR2 YYNGEE. This CDR3 has 15 residues. With 2 bases clipped from V and 2 bases from J, the junction kept 1 base outside the gene matches. The CDR3 DNA is TGTGCCAGCAGCGTCGGGACAGGGGCCTACAATGAGCAGTTCTTC. This translates into CASSVGTGAYNEQFF.

The chain employs TRBV7-9 and TRBJ2-7; no firm D call. Per germline, CDR1 SEHNR and CDR2 FQNEAQ (reference sequence). The CDR3 has 13 amino acids. Trimming removed 1 base at V and 3 bases at J, with 7 bases between. CDR3 nucleotide sequence: TGTGCCAGCAGCTTAGTGCAGGACTACGAGCAGTACTTC. This encodes CASSLVQDYEQYF.

The rearrangement links TRBV3-1 to TRBJ2-5; tentative D call: TRBD1 (6 bases). Trimming shortened V by 4 bases and J by 5 bases, and 14 bases separated the two germline ends. CDR1 LGHDT and CDR2 YNNKEL come from the germline V gene (reference sequence). The CDR3 totals 14 residues. CDR3 amino acids: CASSPTGNEETQYF. The CDR3, as DNA: TGTGCCAGCAGCCCTACAGGGAATGAGGAGACCCAGTACTTC.

V usage is TRBV12-3 or TRBV12-4 and J usage is TRBJ2-7; D might be TRBD2 (6 bases). The CDR3 is 17 residues long. Trimming pared 5 bases from V and 4 bases from J, leaving 24 bases between. In nucleotides, the CDR3 is TGTGCCAGCAGTCCCGAAGACCGCCGTGGAGGGACGTACGAGCAGTACTTC. It yields the protein CASSPEDRRGGTYEQYF.